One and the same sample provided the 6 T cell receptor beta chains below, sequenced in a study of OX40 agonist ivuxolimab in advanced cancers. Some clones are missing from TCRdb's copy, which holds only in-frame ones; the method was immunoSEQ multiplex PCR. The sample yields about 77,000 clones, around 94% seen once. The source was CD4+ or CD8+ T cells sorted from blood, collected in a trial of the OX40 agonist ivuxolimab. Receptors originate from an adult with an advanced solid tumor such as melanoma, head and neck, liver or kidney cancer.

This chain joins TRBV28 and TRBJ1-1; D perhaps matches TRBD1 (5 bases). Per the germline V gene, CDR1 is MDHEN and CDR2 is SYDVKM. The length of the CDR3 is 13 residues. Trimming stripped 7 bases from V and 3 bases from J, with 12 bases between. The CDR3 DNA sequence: TGTGCCAGCAAACCTGCAGGGTACACTGAAGCTTTCTTT. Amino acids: CASKPAGYTEAFF.

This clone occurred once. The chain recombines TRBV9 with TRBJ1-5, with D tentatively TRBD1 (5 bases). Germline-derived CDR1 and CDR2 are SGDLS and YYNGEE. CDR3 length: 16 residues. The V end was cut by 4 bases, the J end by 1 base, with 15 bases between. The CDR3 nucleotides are TGTGCCAGCAGCACCGACAGCGAATCGAGCAATCAGCCCCAGCATTTT. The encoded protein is CASSTDSESSNQPQHF.

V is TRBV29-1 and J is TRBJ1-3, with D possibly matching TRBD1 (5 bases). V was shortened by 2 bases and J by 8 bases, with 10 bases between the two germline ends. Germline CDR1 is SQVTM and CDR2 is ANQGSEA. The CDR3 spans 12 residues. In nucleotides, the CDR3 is TGCAGCGTTGAACAGGGAGGAGACACCATATATTTT. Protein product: CSVEQGGDTIYF. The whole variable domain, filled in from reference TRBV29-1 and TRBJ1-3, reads SAVISQKPSRDICQRGTSLTIQCQVDSQVTMMFWYRQQPGQSLTLIATANQGSEATYESGFVIDKFPISRPNLTFSTLTVSNMSPEDSSIYLCSVEQGGDTIYFGEGSWLTVV.

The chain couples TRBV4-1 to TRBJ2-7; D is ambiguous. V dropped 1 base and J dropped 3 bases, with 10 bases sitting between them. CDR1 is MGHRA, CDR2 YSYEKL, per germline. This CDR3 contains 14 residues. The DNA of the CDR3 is TGCGCCAGCAGCCAAGGACCTATGAGCTACGAGCAGTACTTC. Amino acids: CASSQGPMSYEQYF.

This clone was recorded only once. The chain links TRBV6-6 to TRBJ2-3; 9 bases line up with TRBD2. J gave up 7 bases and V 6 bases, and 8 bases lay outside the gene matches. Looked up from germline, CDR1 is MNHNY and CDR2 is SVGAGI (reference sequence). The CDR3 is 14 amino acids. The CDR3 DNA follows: TGTGCCAGCAGCCGTAGCGGGGGCTGGAATACGCAGTATTTT. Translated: CASSRSGGWNTQYF.

CDR3: CASSFLPGQGMDGYTF. CDR3 DNA: TGTGCCAGCAGTTTCCTTCCGGGACAGGGGATGGATGGCTACACCTTC. The chain recombines TRBV27 with TRBJ1-2, with 10 positions matching TRBD1. This CDR3 spans 16 amino acids. J gave up 6 bases and V 3 bases, and 10 bases lay outside the gene matches. Per the germline V gene, CDR1 is MNHEY and CDR2 is SMNVEV (reference sequence).